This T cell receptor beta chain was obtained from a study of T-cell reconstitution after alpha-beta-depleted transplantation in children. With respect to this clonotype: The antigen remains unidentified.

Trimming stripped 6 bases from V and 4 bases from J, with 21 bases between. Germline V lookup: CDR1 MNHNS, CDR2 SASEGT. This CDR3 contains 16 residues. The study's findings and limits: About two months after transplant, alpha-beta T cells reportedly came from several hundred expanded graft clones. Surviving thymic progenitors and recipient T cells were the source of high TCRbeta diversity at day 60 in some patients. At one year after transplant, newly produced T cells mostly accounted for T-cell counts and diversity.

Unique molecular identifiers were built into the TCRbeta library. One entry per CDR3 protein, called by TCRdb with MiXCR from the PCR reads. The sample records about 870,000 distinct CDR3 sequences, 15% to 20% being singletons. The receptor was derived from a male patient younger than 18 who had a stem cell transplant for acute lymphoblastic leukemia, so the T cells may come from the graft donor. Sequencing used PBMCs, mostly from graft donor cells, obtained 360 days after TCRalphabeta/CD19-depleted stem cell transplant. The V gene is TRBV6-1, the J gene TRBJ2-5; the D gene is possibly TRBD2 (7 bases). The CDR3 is CASSPYGGGGVETQYF. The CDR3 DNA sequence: TGTGCCAGCAGCCCATACGGAGGGGGGGGCGTAGAGACCCAGTACTTC.